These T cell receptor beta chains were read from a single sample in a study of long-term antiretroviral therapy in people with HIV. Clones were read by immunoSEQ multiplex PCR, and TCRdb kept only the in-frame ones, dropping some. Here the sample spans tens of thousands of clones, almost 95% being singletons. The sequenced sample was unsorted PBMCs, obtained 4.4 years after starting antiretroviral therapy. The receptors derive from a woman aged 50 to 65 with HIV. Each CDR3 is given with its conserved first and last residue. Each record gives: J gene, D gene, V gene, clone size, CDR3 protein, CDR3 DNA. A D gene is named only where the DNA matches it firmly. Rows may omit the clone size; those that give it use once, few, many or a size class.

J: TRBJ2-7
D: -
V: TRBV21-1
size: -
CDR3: CASTSLDNFCYEQYF
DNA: TGTGCCAGCACCTCCCTGGACAATTTCTGCTACGAGCAGTACTTC

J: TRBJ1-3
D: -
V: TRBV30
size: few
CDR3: CAWSVDGGNTIYF
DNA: TGTGCCTGGAGTGTAGACGGAGGAAACACCATATATTTT

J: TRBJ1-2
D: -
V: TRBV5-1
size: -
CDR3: CASSFNSQGNYGYTF
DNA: TGCGCCAGCAGCTTCAATTCGCAGGGAAACTATGGCTACACCTTC

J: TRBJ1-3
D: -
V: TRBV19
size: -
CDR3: CASLPPGFSGNTIYF
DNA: TGTGCCAGTCTACCCCCAGGCTTCTCTGGAAACACCATATATTTT

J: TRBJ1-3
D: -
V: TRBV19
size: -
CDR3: CASSIVGGASGNTIYF
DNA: TGTGCCAGTAGTATAGTCGGGGGCGCCTCTGGAAACACCATATATTTT

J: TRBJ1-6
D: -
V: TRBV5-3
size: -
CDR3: CARRPREPNSPLHF
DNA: TGTGCCAGAAGACCTCGAGAGCCTAATTCACCCCTCCACTTT

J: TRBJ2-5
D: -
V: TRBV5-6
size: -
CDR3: CASSHPGASRETQYF
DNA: TGTGCCAGCAGCCACCCAGGGGCGAGCAGAGAGACCCAGTACTTC

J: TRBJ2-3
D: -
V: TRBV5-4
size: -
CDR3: CASSLAGADTQYF
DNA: TGTGCCAGCAGCTTAGCAGGGGCCGATACGCAGTATTTT

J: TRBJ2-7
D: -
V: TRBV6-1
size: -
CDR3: CASSENIYEQYF
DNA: TGTGCCAGCAGTGAAAACATCTACGAGCAGTACTTC

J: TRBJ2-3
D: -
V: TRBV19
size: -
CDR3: CASSIWGSAGTDTQYF
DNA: TGTGCCAGTAGTATATGGGGGTCTGCCGGCACAGATACGCAGTATTTT

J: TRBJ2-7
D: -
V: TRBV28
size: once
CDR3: CASSPPPPTYEQYF
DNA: TGTGCCAGCTCACCCCCACCGCCCACCTACGAGCAGTACTTC